The 31 T cell receptor beta chains given below trace back to one sample, sequenced in a study of shared clonotypes between healthy human individuals. The table came from immunoSEQ multiplex PCR; TCRdb's copy has only in-frame clones and leaves some out. The table has about 2 million clones, approximately 94% seen once. Naive CD8 cells comprised CD45RO-negative, CCR7-positively selected cells, excluding terminally differentiated effector memory CD45RA+ cells. Sample: naive CD8+ T cells sorted from blood. These receptors were taken from a man between 18 and 29 years old in good health.

This rearrangement joins TRBV2 to TRBJ2-7; D unresolved. The CDR3 extends over 15 amino acids. V shed 1 base and J shed 3 bases, with 13 bases lying between them. Germline CDR1 is SNHLY and CDR2 is FYNNEI. Written as DNA, the CDR3 is TGTGCCAGCAGTGAAGGCTTCGGGCGGTACTACGAGCAGTACTTC. Translation: CASSEGFGRYYEQYF.

This rearrangement joins TRBV7-6 to TRBJ2-7; possibly TRBD1 for D (6 bases). V was shortened by 6 bases and J by 3 bases, with 12 bases between the two germline ends. The CDR3 totals 13 residues. Germline-derived CDR1 and CDR2 are SGHVS and FNYEAQ. CDR3 protein: CASSDGTNYEQYF. Written as DNA, the CDR3 is TGTGCCAGCAGTGACGGGACAAACTACGAGCAGTACTTC.

This clone was observed a single time. The chain carries TRBV28 and TRBJ2-7, with 7 bases matching TRBD2. The CDR3 covers 14 residues. The ends lost 1 base at V and 5 bases at J; junction bases unmatched: 5. CDR1 is MDHEN and CDR2 is SYDVKM in the germline V gene. This CDR3 reads CASSLLGGSNEQYF. The CDR3 nucleotides read TGTGCCAGCAGTTTATTGGGGGGGTCCAACGAGCAGTACTTC. The full variable domain, completed using reference TRBV28 and TRBJ2-7, is DVKVTQSSRYLVKRTGEKVFLECVQDMDHENMFWYRQDPGLGLRLIYFSYDVKMKEKGDIPEGYSVSREKKERFSLILESASTNQTSMYLCASSLLGGSNEQYFGPGTRLTVT.

The CDR3 DNA reads TGTGCCAGCAGCCTCAAGGGAGATATGAACACTGAAGCTTTCTTT. It encodes CASSLKGDMNTEAFF. The chain couples TRBV9 to TRBJ1-1; no clear D. Germline CDR1 and CDR2: SGDLS and YYNGEE. The CDR3 has 15 residues. Trimming left V 4 bases short and J 0 bases short, with 13 bases between.

The CDR3 here is CASSARDSSYEQYF. DNA of the CDR3: TGTGCCAGCAGCGCAAGGGACTCGAGCTACGAGCAGTACTTC. The J gene is TRBJ2-7, the V gene TRBV11-3; weak D call: TRBD2 (6 bases). The CDR3 is made up of 14 amino acids. V lost 5 bases, J lost 3 bases, and 14 bases lay in between. In germline, CDR1 is SGHNT, CDR2 YENEEA. The complete variable domain, with remaining parts taken from reference TRBV11-3 and TRBJ2-7, reads EAGVVQSPRYKIIEKKQPVAFWCNPISGHNTLYWYLQNLGQGPELLIRYENEEAVDDSQLPKDRFSAERLKGVDSTLKIQPAELGDSAVYLCASSARDSSYEQYFGPGTRLTVT.

The chain recombines TRBV19 with TRBJ1-5; the D is unclear. The germline V and J ends were trimmed by 5 bases and 2 bases, with 10 bases remaining between them. The CDR3 covers 14 residues. Germline values: CDR1 LNHDA, CDR2 SQIVND (reference sequence). CDR3 bases: TGTGCCAGTAGTTTCTTGGACGGCAATCAGCCCCAGCATTTT. This encodes CASSFLDGNQPQHF.

This clone was observed once. This sequence joins TRBV7-9 and TRBJ1-6, with D maybe TRBD1 (5 bases). Germline V gene sequence: CDR1 SEHNR, CDR2 FQNEAQ (reference sequence). The CDR3 length is 14 residues. With 4 bases removed from V and 10 bases from J, the gap between germline ends came to 14 bases. CDR3 residues: CASSSGWGGSPLHF. Written as DNA, the CDR3 is TGTGCCAGCAGCTCAGGGTGGGGCGGGTCACCCCTCCACTTT.

This clone was seen only once. The chain recombines TRBV14 with TRBJ2-7; 7 nucleotides align to TRBD2. Germline V gives CDR1 SGHDN, CDR2 FVKESK. This CDR3 spans 14 amino acids. V was pared by 5 bases and J by 4 bases, with 8 bases of the junction left unmatched. For the CDR3, the DNA is TGTGCCAGCAGCTGGGGAGGGAGTACTTACGAGCAGTACTTC. It yields the protein CASSWGGSTYEQYF.

The V gene is TRBV7-2, the J gene TRBJ2-3, with 8 bases that match TRBD2. Germline lookup yields CDR1 SGHTA and CDR2 FQGNSA. The trim removed 5 bases at V and 1 base at J, leaving 8 bases unmatched. CDR3 size: 16 residues. The CDR3 DNA follows: TGTGCCAGCAGCCGACGTGATAGCGGGGGCACAGATACGCAGTATTTT. Its protein is CASSRRDSGGTDTQYF. The full variable domain, completed using reference TRBV7-2 and TRBJ2-3, is GAGVSQSPSNKVTEKGKDVELRCDPISGHTALYWYRQSLGQGLEFLIYFQGNSAPDKSGLPSDRFSAERTGGSVSTLTIQRTQQEDSAVYLCASSRRDSGGTDTQYFGPGTRLTVL.

The rearrangement links TRBV2 to TRBJ1-1; D remains ambiguous. The CDR3 is 13 residues long. V lost 7 bases and J lost 0, with 9 bases in between. Germline-derived CDR1 and CDR2 are SNHLY and FYNNEI. CDR3 protein: CASNREMNTEAFF. The CDR3 DNA reads as TGTGCCAGCAATCGGGAAATGAACACTGAAGCTTTCTTT.

The chain joins TRBV7-6 to TRBJ1-1; tentatively, D is TRBD1 (5 bases). Germline V gene sequence: CDR1 SGHVS, CDR2 FNYEAQ. The CDR3 is 15 amino acids. V lost 5 bases and J 5 bases, leaving 18 bases between the germline ends. The CDR3 spells CASSVGPDGGTEAFF. The CDR3 DNA is TGTGCCAGCAGCGTGGGGCCGGACGGCGGGACTGAAGCTTTCTTT.

CDR3 sequence: CASSTAGLVEQYF. In DNA, the CDR3 is TGTGCCAGCAGCACGGCAGGGTTGGTCGAGCAGTACTTC. The chain has TRBV2 and TRBJ2-7; maybe TRBD1 (5 bases). V lost 6 bases and J 6 bases, leaving 15 bases between the germline ends. The germline V gene has CDR1 SNHLY and CDR2 FYNNEI. CDR3 length: 13 residues. Full variable domain (outside the CDR3, taken from reference TRBV2 and TRBJ2-7): EPEVTQTPSHQVTQMGQEVILRCVPISNHLYFYWYRQILGQKVEFLVSFYNNEISEKSEIFDDQFSVERPDGSNFTLKIRSTKLEDSAMYFCASSTAGLVEQYFGPGTRLTVT.

In regard to this clone: The same CDR3 can be traced to other DNA sequences in this sample. The chain combines TRBV10-3 with TRBJ1-5; D is undetermined. Trimming removed 0 bases from V and 0 bases from J, with 0 bases in between. Germline lookup yields CDR1 ENHRY and CDR2 SYGVKD. This CDR3 has 13 amino acids. Written as DNA, the CDR3 is TGTGCCATCAGTGAGTCTAGCAATCAGCCCCAGCATTTT. It yields the protein CAISESSNQPQHF.

The chain carries TRBV10-2 and TRBJ2-7; tentatively, D is TRBD1 (5 bases). In germline, CDR1 is WSHSY, CDR2 SAAADI. CDR3 length: 15 amino acids. V was cut by 2 bases and J by 3 bases, with 14 bases left in between. In DNA form, the CDR3 reads TGCGCCAGCAGTGAGCGAGACAGATGGAACTACGAGCAGTACTTC. Translating it yields CASSERDRWNYEQYF.

J is TRBJ2-3 and V is TRBV7-9; 10 nucleotides line up with TRBD2. V was clipped by 4 bases and J by 4 bases; unmatched bases: 5. The CDR3 is 15 amino acids. Germline CDR1 SEHNR, CDR2 FQNEAQ (reference sequence). Written as DNA, the CDR3 is TGTGCCAGCAGCTCTGAAGCGGGAGGGGCAGATACGCAGTATTTT. The encoded protein is CASSSEAGGADTQYF.

A word on this clone: The same CDR3 also results from other DNA sequences found in this sample. This chain links TRBV28 with TRBJ2-3; D is unclear. The CDR3 is 11 residues long. The V end was cut by 7 bases, the J end by 2 bases, with 4 bases between. From germline, CDR1 is MDHEN and CDR2 SYDVKM. CDR3 coding DNA: TGTGCCAGCACTGACACAGATACGCAGTATTTT. Its translation: CASTDTDTQYF.

This clone is a singleton in its sample. V gene TRBV27 combines with J gene TRBJ2-1, with 10 bases matching TRBD1. The CDR3 loop spans 13 amino acids. After removal of 6 bases from V and 8 bases from J, the junction contained 4 bases not matched to a gene. CDR1 is MNHEY and CDR2 is SMNVEV in the germline V gene (reference sequence). CDR3 nucleotide sequence: TGTGCCAGCAGCGGACAGGGGGTCCATGAGCAGTTCTTC. This translates into CASSGQGVHEQFF.

The CDR3 bases are TGTGCCAGCAGTTACTTGACAGGGGCGAGCCTTGAAGCTTTCTTT. As protein: CASSYLTGASLEAFF. This rearrangement joins TRBV28 to TRBJ1-1, with 8 positions matching TRBD1. The germline V gene encodes CDR1 MDHEN and CDR2 SYDVKM. J was trimmed by 7 bases and V by 4 bases; bases with no gene match: 11. The CDR3 consists of 15 residues.

The V and J genes are TRBV28 and TRBJ2-7, with TRBD1 matching over 8 bases. This CDR3 spans 16 amino acids. CDR1 is MDHEN and CDR2 is SYDVKM in the germline V gene. Germline trimming cut 4 bases from V and 3 bases from J; bases unmatched to any gene: 11. The CDR3 DNA reads TGTGCCAGCAGTTCCGGACAGGGCCCTTACGACTACGAGCAGTACTTC. This encodes CASSSGQGPYDYEQYF.

The rearrangement joins TRBV4-2 to TRBJ1-1; TRBD1 agrees at 7 bases. The CDR3 totals 15 residues. Germline V CDR1 and CDR2: LGHNA, YNFKEQ. J gave up 2 bases and V 7 bases, and 10 bases lay outside the gene matches. The CDR3 DNA reads TGTGCCAGCAAGATGACCGGGACAGATAACACTGAAGCTTTCTTT. As protein: CASKMTGTDNTEAFF.

The V gene is TRBV19, the J gene TRBJ2-2; either TRBD1 or TRBD2 may supply D (5 bases each). The CDR3 contains 14 residues. CDR1 LNHDA and CDR2 SQIVND come from the germline V gene (reference sequence). Trimming took 9 bases from V and 3 from J, leaving 14 bases between them. The CDR3 nucleotides are TGTGCCAGCCACGAGGGGTTTTACACCGGGGAGCTGTTTTTT. As protein: CASHEGFYTGELFF.

The chain combines TRBV5-1 with TRBJ2-2; D is undetermined. The germline gives CDR1 SGHRS, CDR2 YFSETQ. V was cut by 0 bases and J by 6 bases, with 15 bases left in between. This CDR3 region has 16 residues. The CDR3 DNA sequence: TGCGCCAGCAGCTTGGTTCTGGTAGTTCGGGCCGGGGAGCTGTTTTTT. Protein sequence: CASSLVLVVRAGELFF.

Comments on this clone: Germline and junction disagree at one end, which may indicate a read error. This sequence joins TRBV6-6 and TRBJ2-1; no clear D gene. Looked up from germline, CDR1 is MNHNY and CDR2 is SVGAGI (reference sequence). This CDR3 is 14 amino acids long. CDR3: CASSNSHGNNEQFF. In nucleotides, the CDR3 is TGTGCCAGCAGTAACTCACACGGAAACAATGAGCAGTTCTTC.

The J gene is TRBJ2-5, the V gene TRBV6-5; D is perhaps TRBD2 (5 bases). Germline-derived CDR1 and CDR2 are MNHEY and SVGAGI. The CDR3 is 15 residues long. V was shortened by 4 bases and J by 3 bases, with 15 bases between the two germline ends. DNA of the CDR3: TGTGCCAGCAGTTTTCTGGACTGGGGAAAAGAGACCCAGTACTTC. Amino acids: CASSFLDWGKETQYF.

The chain uses TRBV6-5 and TRBJ2-7; 9 bases match TRBD1. J lost 0 bases, V lost 4 bases, and 4 bases had no gene match. The CDR3 is 15 amino acids. From germline, CDR1 is MNHEY and CDR2 SVGAGI. The CDR3 is CASSLGQGPSYEQYF. CDR3 DNA: TGTGCCAGCAGTTTAGGACAGGGGCCCTCCTACGAGCAGTACTTC.

A note on this clone: Other nucleotide sequences in the sample specify the same CDR3. CDR3 residues: CASSLEASYEQYF. CDR3 DNA: TGCGCCAGCAGCTTGGAAGCCTCCTACGAGCAGTACTTC. This chain uses TRBV5-1 with TRBJ2-7; D call uncertain. Trimming took off 0 bases at V and 0 bases at J, with 4 bases between the two ends. This CDR3 spans 13 amino acids. Per germline, CDR1 SGHRS and CDR2 YFSETQ.

This clone was recorded only once. The chain recombines TRBV5-6 with TRBJ1-1; D is unresolved. Trimming left V 0 bases short and J 0 bases short, with 9 bases between. This CDR3 is 15 amino acids long. The germline gives CDR1 SGHDT, CDR2 YYEEEE. This CDR3 is CASSLALTVNTEAFF. The CDR3 region has the DNA TGTGCCAGCAGCTTGGCCCTTACGGTGAACACTGAAGCTTTCTTT.

CDR3 region: CASSLTTGSISTDTQYF. The CDR3 DNA sequence: TGTGCCAGCAGCTTAACGACAGGGAGTATTAGCACAGATACGCAGTATTTT. The V gene is TRBV7-9, the J gene TRBJ2-3; 7 nucleotides line up with TRBD1. The CDR3 has 17 amino acids. V was pared by 2 bases and J by 0 bases, with 8 bases of the junction left unmatched. Per the germline V gene, CDR1 is SEHNR and CDR2 is FQNEAQ (reference sequence).

The V call is TRBV6-5, the J call TRBJ2-7; 9 positions match TRBD1. The CDR3 is 15 amino acids. J gave up 5 bases and V 2 bases, and 7 bases lay outside the gene matches. Germline CDR1 is MNHEY and CDR2 is SVGAGI. DNA of the CDR3: TGTGCCAGCAGTTACCGGGACAGGGTGTTCGACGAGCAGTACTTC. Residues: CASSYRDRVFDEQYF.

The chain links TRBV7-9 to TRBJ1-2, with D hard to call. Germline loops: CDR1 SEHNR, CDR2 FQNEAQ (reference sequence). The CDR3 sequence is 14 residues long. V shed 1 base and J shed 4 bases, with 10 bases lying between them. The CDR3 DNA reads TGTGCCAGCAGCTTAGAGGGCAGCCCCTATGGCTACACCTTC. It is translated as CASSLEGSPYGYTF.

The chain links TRBV9 to TRBJ2-1; no reliable D call. With 0 bases removed from V and 5 bases from J, the gap between germline ends came to 12 bases. The CDR3 covers 15 residues. The germline V gene encodes CDR1 SGDLS and CDR2 YYNGEE. The CDR3 nucleotides read TGTGCCAGCAGCGTAGAAGACTTTCGGGACAATGAGCAGTTCTTC. This codes for CASSVEDFRDNEQFF. Filled out from reference TRBV9 and TRBJ2-1, the complete variable domain reads DSGVTQTPKHLITATGQRVTLRCSPRSGDLSVYWYQQSLDQGLQFLIQYYNGEERAKGNILERFSAQQFPDLHSELNLSSLELGDSALYFCASSVEDFRDNEQFFGPGTRLTVL.